Included here is one TCR beta chain sequence, with context. The source of the sample is a study of shared clonotypes between healthy human individuals. Study at large: Per donor, three plates held CD4 naive cells, three held CD4 memory, two held CD8 naive and one held CD8 memory.

The authors split each subset's genomic DNA evenly across several immunoSEQ plates. TCRdb keeps only in-frame clones here, not all; method: immunoSEQ multiplex PCR. The sample records roughly 2 million clones, 85% to 95% being singletons. Germline CDR1 SGHNT, CDR2 YYREEE (reference sequence). CDR3 length: 14 residues. V shed 2 bases and J shed 3 bases, with 10 bases lying between them. The clonotype comes from a young man in good health. This chain joins TRBV5-4 and TRBJ2-3; D is unresolved. The sequencing input was naive CD4+ T cells sorted from blood. The subset here: CD45RA+ positively selected. The CDR3: CASSFASLTDTQYF. The DNA of the CDR3 is TGTGCCAGCAGCTTTGCAAGTCTAACAGATACGCAGTATTTT.